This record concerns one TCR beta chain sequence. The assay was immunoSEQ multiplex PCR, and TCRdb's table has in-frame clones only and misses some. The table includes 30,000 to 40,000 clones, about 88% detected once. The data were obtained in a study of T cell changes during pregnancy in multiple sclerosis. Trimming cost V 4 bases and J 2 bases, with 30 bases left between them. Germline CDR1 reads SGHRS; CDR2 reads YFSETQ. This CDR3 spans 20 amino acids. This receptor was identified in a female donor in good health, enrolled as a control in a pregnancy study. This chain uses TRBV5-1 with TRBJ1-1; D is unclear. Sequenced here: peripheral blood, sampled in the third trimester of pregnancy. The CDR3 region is CASSASPIGGRRILNTEAFF. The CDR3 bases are TGCGCCAGCAGCGCATCCCCTATAGGAGGGCGCCGAATATTAAACACTGAAGCTTTCTTT.